Presented here are 26 T cell receptor beta chains from one specimen sequenced in a study of blood T cell repertoires in COVID-19 (dated by TCRdb to the early 2020s). The library was produced with the immunoSEQ multiplex PCR assay. TCRdb took over this immuneACCESS table, retaining in-frame rearrangements with V and J assigned. Such tables are incomplete; in checked studies, under half of the missing clones stem from an unresolved V gene, and the remainder is unexplained. The sample yields 150,000 or so clones; about 79% were counted once. The leading ten clones occupy approximately 4.5% of the sample. What was sequenced was peripheral blood. These receptors all come from a woman aged 80 or older with active or convalescent COVID-19.

V gene TRBV7-2 combines with J gene TRBJ1-4; 10 positions match TRBD1. CDR3 length: 16 residues. Trimming cost V 0 bases and J 8 bases; bases outside gene matches: 6. Germline CDR1 SGHTA, CDR2 FQGNSA. The CDR3 bases are TGTGCCAGCAGCTTAGCGGGAAAGACAGGGGGCGAAAAACTGTTTTTT. This encodes CASSLAGKTGGEKLFF.

This clone showed up just a few times. The gene calls are TRBV2 and TRBJ2-1; D remains ambiguous. Germline V gives CDR1 SNHLY, CDR2 FYNNEI. The V and J ends lost 0 bases and 5 bases respectively, with 14 bases between them. The CDR3 spans 16 residues. This CDR3 reads CASSEALQIPHNEQFF. The DNA of the CDR3 is TGTGCCAGCAGTGAAGCGTTACAGATACCTCACAATGAGCAGTTCTTC.

This clone was observed a handful of times. The CDR3 here is CASSRTLNDRARGFRYGYTF. In DNA form, the CDR3 reads TGTGCCAGCAGCCGGACCCTAAATGACAGGGCCCGGGGTTTCCGATATGGCTACACCTTC. This chain joins TRBV6-6 and TRBJ1-2, with 7 bases lining up with TRBD1. Germline V gene sequence: CDR1 MNHNY, CDR2 SVGAGI (reference sequence). V lost 6 bases, J lost 5 bases, and 27 bases stayed unmatched. The CDR3 totals 20 residues.

The V and J genes are TRBV19 and TRBJ1-1, with D perhaps TRBD1 (5 bases). In germline, CDR1 is LNHDA, CDR2 SQIVND (reference sequence). There are 15 residues in the CDR3. V was clipped by 6 bases and J by 3 bases, with 17 bases between them. The CDR3 is CASSLGGGRDTEAFF. The DNA for the CDR3 is TGTGCCAGTAGCTTGGGGGGAGGCCGGGACACTGAAGCTTTCTTT.

The V call is TRBV15, the J call TRBJ1-6, with TRBD1 matching over 7 bases. This CDR3 region has 15 residues. Trimming took 4 bases from V and 7 from J; bases not matched to a gene: 7. Germline CDR1 reads LNHNV; CDR2 reads YYDKDF (reference sequence). DNA of the CDR3: TGTGCCACCAGCACCCAGACAGGGATCAATTCACCCCTCCACTTT. Protein product: CATSTQTGINSPLHF.

The J gene is TRBJ1-2, the V gene TRBV2, with 8 positions matching TRBD1. CDR1 is SNHLY, CDR2 FYNNEI, per germline. V trimming: 3 bases; J trimming: 8 bases; junction bases outside the gene matches: 2. The CDR3 totals 12 residues. In DNA form, the CDR3 reads TGTGCCAGCAGTGACAGGGGGCAAGGCTACACCTTC. Amino acids: CASSDRGQGYTF.

This clone was counted between two and nine times. The chain is built from TRBV19 and TRBJ1-2; D is possibly TRBD1 (6 bases). Germline CDR1 LNHDA, CDR2 SQIVND (reference sequence). CDR3 size: 14 residues. The V end was cut by 8 bases, the J end by 7 bases, with 20 bases between. The CDR3 bases are TGTGCCAGTCAATTGGGGGCAAAGCCCGGTGGCTACACCTTC. It codes for CASQLGAKPGGYTF.

The rearrangement links TRBV5-4 to TRBJ1-6, with 7 bases fitting TRBD1. Germline CDR1 reads SGHNT; CDR2 reads YYREEE (reference sequence). The CDR3 is 17 residues long. The J segment lost 0 bases and the V segment lost 2 bases, leaving 5 bases of the junction unmatched. CDR3 DNA sequence: TGTGCCAGCAGCTTAAGACAGGGCAGCTCCTATAATTCACCCCTCCACTTT. Its translation: CASSLRQGSSYNSPLHF.

This clone has a handful of counts. The CDR3, as DNA: TGTGCCAGCAGCGGAGATCAGGGCATGGGTCTCTCCTACAATGAGCAGTTCTTC. Translated: CASSGDQGMGLSYNEQFF. This chain links TRBV5-6 with TRBJ2-1; a weak D match, TRBD1 (5 bases). Per germline, CDR1 SGHDT and CDR2 YYEEEE. The CDR3 is made up of 18 amino acids. The V end was cut by 4 bases, the J end by 0 bases, with 20 bases between.

The V and J genes are TRBV12-3 or TRBV12-4 and TRBJ2-1; D is unresolved. The CDR3 is made up of 12 amino acids. Trimming removed 5 bases at V and 5 bases at J, with 7 bases between. CDR3 residues: CASSQLNNEQFF. In DNA, the CDR3 is TGTGCCAGCAGTCAGTTAAACAATGAGCAGTTCTTC.

The V and J genes are TRBV14 and TRBJ2-2, with D tentatively TRBD1 (5 bases). Trimming removed 1 base at V and 1 base at J, with 7 bases between. Germline V gene lookup returns CDR1 SGHDN and CDR2 FVKESK. The CDR3 is made up of 15 amino acids. This CDR3 reads CASSQVRGNTGELFF. CDR3 bases: TGTGCCAGCAGCCAAGTAAGGGGGAACACCGGGGAGCTGTTTTTT.

The chain is built from TRBV6-6 and TRBJ2-7; possible D gene TRBD1, 6 bases. Deletions cut 5 bases from V and 2 bases from J, with 13 bases between. The CDR3 is 14 residues long. The germline V gene has CDR1 MNHNY and CDR2 SVGAGI (reference sequence). The CDR3 bases are TGTGCCAGCAGTAAGGGGGACGGACCCTACGAGCAGTACTTC. Translation: CASSKGDGPYEQYF.

V usage is TRBV5-1 and J usage is TRBJ2-3; 10 positions agree with TRBD1. This CDR3 has 15 residues. CDR1 SGHRS and CDR2 YFSETQ come from the germline V gene. V lost 4 bases to trimming and J lost 5 bases; unmatched junction nucleotides: 7. As DNA, the CDR3 is TGCGCCAGCAGCCAGGCCGGACAGGGGGTAGATACGCAGTATTTT. Translation: CASSQAGQGVDTQYF.

The rearrangement links TRBV6-5 to TRBJ2-5, with 8 bases matching TRBD1. The germline V gene has CDR1 MNHEY and CDR2 SVGAGI. The CDR3 totals 13 residues. V shed 6 bases, J shed 5 bases, and the junction held 5 bases outside the gene matches. The CDR3 DNA is TGTGCCAGCAGCCAGGGGGCATGGGAGACCCAGTACTTC. It yields the protein CASSQGAWETQYF.

The chain is built from TRBV19 and TRBJ1-1; 8 positions agree with TRBD1. Per the germline V gene, CDR1 is LNHDA and CDR2 is SQIVND (reference sequence). Trimming took 8 bases from V and 0 from J; bases not matched to a gene: 8. The CDR3 consists of 15 residues. This chain's CDR3 is CASQPRDRLNTEAFF. For the CDR3, the DNA is TGTGCCAGTCAGCCGCGGGACAGGCTGAACACTGAAGCTTTCTTT.

This clone turned up a few times. The chain employs TRBV7-9 and TRBJ1-1; TRBD1 might be the D (5 bases). The CDR3 is made up of 15 amino acids. CDR1 and CDR2 (germline): SEHNR, FQNEAQ (reference sequence). Trimming shortened V by 2 bases and J by 4 bases, and 14 bases separated the two germline ends. The CDR3 DNA sequence: TGTGCCAGCAGCTTAATTGGGACTCCCGGCACTGAAGCTTTCTTT. It specifies CASSLIGTPGTEAFF.

The J gene is TRBJ1-2, the V gene TRBV7-8; 10 nucleotides agree with TRBD1. V gave up 5 bases and J gave up 8 bases; unmatched junction bases: 11. Germline V gene data show CDR1 as SGHVS and CDR2 as FQNEAQ. CDR3 length: 15 amino acids. The CDR3 bases are TGTGCCAGCAGCCCCTTGACAGGGGGCGCTGGAGGCTACACCTTC. Residues: CASSPLTGGAGGYTF.

This clone was recorded a few times. The V call is TRBV7-6, the J call TRBJ2-5, with 12 bases fitting TRBD1. V gave up 4 bases and J gave up 5 bases; unmatched junction bases: 5. Germline CDR1 SGHVS, CDR2 FNYEAQ. This CDR3 region has 15 residues. The CDR3 nucleotides read TGTGCCAGCAGCTATTCCGGGACAGGGGGCGAGACCCAGTACTTC. Translation gives CASSYSGTGGETQYF.

The V gene is TRBV7-2, the J gene TRBJ1-3; D perhaps matches TRBD1 (5 bases). There are 15 residues in the CDR3. The germline V and J ends were trimmed by 2 bases and 4 bases, with 12 bases remaining between them. Germline lookup yields CDR1 SGHTA and CDR2 FQGNSA. CDR3 nucleotide sequence: TGTGCCAGCAGCTTATCCCCAGGGAACGGAAACACCATATATTTT. Encoded protein: CASSLSPGNGNTIYF.

J is TRBJ1-5 and V is TRBV11-2; D ambiguous. Germline V CDR1 and CDR2: SGHAT, FQNNGV. The V end was cut by 0 bases, the J end by 5 bases, with 11 bases between. CDR3 length: 15 amino acids. Written as DNA, the CDR3 is TGTGCCAGCAGCTTAGAGGGAGTCGGGGATCAGCCCCAGCATTTT. Residues: CASSLEGVGDQPQHF.

This clone was detected a few times. The chain recombines TRBV5-1 with TRBJ1-2; D perhaps matches TRBD1 (6 bases). Germline V gene lookup returns CDR1 SGHRS and CDR2 YFSETQ. This CDR3 contains 14 residues. Trimming took 2 bases from V and 2 from J, leaving 10 bases between them. CDR3: CASSFTTGNYGYTF. CDR3 DNA: TGCGCCAGCAGCTTTACGACAGGAAACTATGGCTACACCTTC. Looking up the rest from reference TRBV5-1 and TRBJ1-2 gives the full variable domain: KAGVTQTPRYLIKTRGQQVTLSCSPISGHRSVSWYQQTPGQGLQFLFEYFSETQRNKGNFPGRFSGRQFSNSRSEMNVSTLELGDSALYLCASSFTTGNYGYTFGSGTRLTVV.

CDR3 sequence (DNA): TGTGCCAGCACGCCGGAGGGACCAGGGGGCCTCTACGAGCAGTACTTC. This encodes CASTPEGPGGLYEQYF. The genes are TRBV28 and TRBJ2-7; 8 positions agree with TRBD1. The ends lost 7 bases at V and 3 bases at J; junction bases unmatched: 14. The germline V gene has CDR1 MDHEN and CDR2 SYDVKM. The CDR3 has 16 amino acids. The full variable domain, with the rest looked up from reference TRBV28 and TRBJ2-7, is DVKVTQSSRYLVKRTGEKVFLECVQDMDHENMFWYRQDPGLGLRLIYFSYDVKMKEKGDIPEGYSVSREKKERFSLILESASTNQTSMYLCASTPEGPGGLYEQYFGPGTRLTVT.

The rearrangement links TRBV7-3 to TRBJ1-6, with TRBD1 matching over 7 bases. The germline gives CDR1 SGHTA, CDR2 FQGTGA. Trimming at V came to 4 bases and at J to 8 bases, leaving 8 bases not matched to a gene. This CDR3 has 15 residues. The CDR3 loop reads CASSSQPTGHSPLHF. CDR3 nucleotides: TGTGCCAGCAGCTCACAACCGACAGGGCATTCACCCCTCCACTTT.

The rearrangement uses TRBV5-4 and TRBJ2-2; D is unresolved. The germline V gene has CDR1 SGHNT and CDR2 YYREEE (reference sequence). V was clipped by 1 base and J by 0 bases, with 10 bases between them. The CDR3 loop spans 16 amino acids. The CDR3 region has the DNA TGTGCCAGCAGCTTGAATCCAGACTCGAACACCGGGGAGCTGTTTTTT. This encodes CASSLNPDSNTGELFF.

The gene calls are TRBV19 and TRBJ2-2; D is possibly TRBD1 (6 bases). CDR3 size: 14 residues. Germline CDR1 LNHDA, CDR2 SQIVND (reference sequence). V lost 6 bases to trimming and J lost 1 base, with 9 bases between them. This CDR3 reads CASRKTGNTGELFF. The CDR3 bases are TGTGCCAGTAGGAAGACAGGGAACACCGGGGAGCTGTTTTTT.

This chain links TRBV28 with TRBJ2-1; D remains unclear. Trimming stripped 2 bases from V and 9 bases from J, with 11 bases between. In germline, CDR1 is MDHEN, CDR2 SYDVKM. The CDR3 contains 13 residues. The CDR3 bases are TGTGCCAGCAGTTTACCAGCCCGAGGTGAGCAGTTCTTC. It yields the protein CASSLPARGEQFF.